One and the same sample provided the 11 T cell receptor beta chains below, sequenced in a study of blood T cell repertoires in COVID-19. Using immunoSEQ multiplex PCR, the repertoire was profiled, and TCRdb retains in-frame clones only, with some absent. The sample contains about 180,000 clones, 86% of which appear only once. Sequences were obtained from peripheral blood. The receptor set was obtained from a man in his sixties or seventies with active or convalescent COVID-19.

The V gene is TRBV10-3, the J gene TRBJ2-7; D ambiguous. V lost 10 bases, J lost 3 bases, and 10 bases lay in between. The CDR3 contains 11 residues. Germline V gives CDR1 ENHRY, CDR2 SYGVKD. CDR3 coding DNA: TGTGCCACGGCGACTGGCTACGAGCAGTACTTC. Translation: CATATGYEQYF.

The V gene is TRBV30, the J gene TRBJ1-3; D uncertain. The CDR3 is made up of 13 amino acids. V lost 4 bases and J lost 7, with 14 bases in between. Germline V gives CDR1 GTSNPN, CDR2 SVGIG (reference sequence). CDR3 bases: TGTGCCTGGAACTCAGATGACTGGAACACCATATATTTT. Translated: CAWNSDDWNTIYF.

The table lists this clone with a few counts. The V and J genes are TRBV2 and TRBJ2-5, with 12 positions matching TRBD2. Germline V CDR1 and CDR2: SNHLY, FYNNEI. This CDR3 has 17 residues. V shed 1 base, J shed 4 bases, and the junction held 7 bases outside the gene matches. The CDR3 bases are TGTGCCAGCAGTGAAGGGTTGGCTAGCGGGAGGGGAGAGACCCAGTACTTC. The encoded protein is CASSEGLASGRGETQYF.

The rearrangement links TRBV2 to TRBJ1-2; D may be TRBD1 (6 bases). V dropped 3 bases and J dropped 7 bases, with 18 bases sitting between them. The CDR3 runs 15 residues. Germline assignment: CDR1 SNHLY and CDR2 FYNNEI. DNA for the CDR3: TGTGCCAGCAGTGACCAACAGGGCGGGTTGGGTGGCTACACCTTC. It encodes CASSDQQGGLGGYTF.

The chain joins TRBV30 to TRBJ1-2; D uncertain. From germline, CDR1 is GTSNPN and CDR2 SVGIG (reference sequence). CDR3 size: 12 residues. The V gene lost 0 bases and the J gene lost 3 bases, with 5 bases spanning the gap. The CDR3 region has the DNA TGTGCCTGGAGTGTCCCGTACTATGGCTACACCTTC. Translating it yields CAWSVPYYGYTF.

The chain employs TRBV12-3 or TRBV12-4 and TRBJ2-5; D is perhaps TRBD2 (5 bases). The CDR3 sequence is 13 residues long. V was trimmed by 7 bases and J by 4 bases, leaving 13 bases between them. The CDR3 region is CASTRDSGETQYF. The CDR3, as DNA: TGTGCCAGCACCCGGGATAGTGGAGAGACCCAGTACTTC.

Turning to this clone: At one boundary the junction diverges from the germline segment, which might be a read error. V gene TRBV29-1 combines with J gene TRBJ1-5; D uncertain. Germline V gene data show CDR1 as SQVTM and CDR2 as ANQGSEA. CDR3 length: 15 residues. CDR3 bases: TGCAACGTTCCCCCGGAGAACTATAGCAATCAGCCCCAGCATTTT. Translation: CNVPPENYSNQPQHF.

The rearrangement joins TRBV19 to TRBJ1-5; 10 bases line up with TRBD1. Germline V lookup: CDR1 LNHDA, CDR2 SQIVND (reference sequence). V lost 4 bases to trimming and J lost 0 bases; unmatched junction nucleotides: 3. The CDR3 totals 16 residues. The CDR3 sequence: CASSKWTGGSNQPQHF. The CDR3 DNA follows: TGTGCCAGTAGTAAGTGGACAGGGGGTAGCAATCAGCCCCAGCATTTT.

The rearrangement links TRBV6-5 to TRBJ1-2, with TRBD1 matching 8 bases. The trim removed 6 bases at V and 5 bases at J, leaving 8 bases unmatched. Germline lookup yields CDR1 MNHEY and CDR2 SVGAGI. The length of the CDR3 is 14 residues. In DNA form, the CDR3 reads TGTGCCAGCAGCCGCGACAGGGGTGGTTATGGCTACACCTTC. Amino acids: CASSRDRGGYGYTF.

This sequence joins TRBV7-2 and TRBJ2-6, with D possibly being TRBD1 (6 bases). Trimming stripped 4 bases from V and 2 bases from J, with 9 bases between. Germline V gives CDR1 SGHTA, CDR2 FQGNSA. CDR3 length: 15 amino acids. The CDR3 protein is CASSSQGPGANVLTF. The DNA of the CDR3 is TGTGCCAGCAGCTCACAGGGACCTGGGGCCAACGTCCTGACTTTC.

The DNA for the CDR3 is TGTGCCACCAGTGACCGTGGGCAACATAGCAATCAGCCCCAGCATTTT. Residues: CATSDRGQHSNQPQHF. V and J are TRBV24-1 and TRBJ1-5, with unresolved D. Germline V gene data show CDR1 as KGHDR and CDR2 as SFDVKD. The CDR3 runs 16 residues. V lost 4 bases to trimming and J lost 0 bases, with 12 bases between them.